The 22 T cell receptor beta chains below come from one sample, sequenced in a study of blood T cell repertoires in COVID-19. TCRdb keeps only in-frame clones here, not all; method: immunoSEQ multiplex PCR. The sample contains some 150,000 clones, about four fifths of which appear only once. Sequencing used peripheral blood. Every receptor here comes from a man in his 70s with acute or convalescent COVID-19.

The chain is built from TRBV7-6 and TRBJ1-5; TRBD1 aligns across 8 bases. This CDR3 is built from 15 residues. Germline CDR1 SGHVS, CDR2 FNYEAQ. V was pared by 5 bases and J by 5 bases, with 8 bases of the junction left unmatched. CDR3 amino acids: CASSRTGNLDQPQHF. The CDR3 region has the DNA TGTGCCAGCAGCCGGACAGGGAATCTCGATCAGCCCCAGCATTTT.

This rearrangement joins TRBV10-3 to TRBJ2-2, with D unresolved. There are 13 residues in the CDR3. V was trimmed by 11 bases and J by 0 bases, leaving 10 bases between them. Germline V gene data show CDR1 as ENHRY and CDR2 as SYGVKD. The CDR3 DNA sequence: TGTGCCTCCCATACAGCGAACACCGGGGAGCTGTTTTTT. Translation: CASHTANTGELFF.

This clone was seen a single time. The CDR3 nucleotides are TGTGCCAGCTCACCGGGACTAGCGACCTACAATGAGCAGTTCTTC. Translation: CASSPGLATYNEQFF. The chain links TRBV18 to TRBJ2-1, with 10 nucleotides matching TRBD2. The CDR3 consists of 15 residues. Germline CDR1 reads KGHSH; CDR2 reads LQKENI. With V trimmed by 3 bases and J by 2 bases, 1 base remained unmatched. The full variable domain, with the rest looked up from reference TRBV18 and TRBJ2-1, is NAGVMQNPRHLVRRRGQEARLRCSPMKGHSHVYWYRQLPEEGLKFMVYLQKENIIDESGMPKERFSAEFPKEGPSILRIQQVVRGDSAAYFCASSPGLATYNEQFFGPGTRLTVL.

The gene calls are TRBV5-1 and TRBJ2-7; 8 bases are a match to TRBD2. The CDR3 loop spans 12 amino acids. Germline V gene lookup returns CDR1 SGHRS and CDR2 YFSETQ. V lost 4 bases and J lost 4; bases outside the gene matches: 1. CDR3 bases: TGCGCCAGCAGCGCTAGCGGGTACGAGCAGTACTTC. It codes for CASSASGYEQYF.

V is TRBV7-9 and J is TRBJ2-1; 7 nucleotides agree with TRBD1. CDR3 size: 15 residues. Germline assignment: CDR1 SEHNR and CDR2 FQNEAQ (reference sequence). The J segment lost 7 bases and the V segment lost 3 bases, leaving 9 bases of the junction unmatched. The CDR3 loop reads CASSFSGGTANEQFF. Written as DNA, the CDR3 is TGTGCCAGCAGCTTTTCAGGGGGAACGGCTAATGAGCAGTTCTTC.

The chain recombines TRBV4-1 with TRBJ1-2; TRBD1 matches at 9 bases. Unmatched junction bases numbered 11, after V lost 0 bases and J lost 3 bases. Germline V CDR1 and CDR2: MGHRA, YSYEKL. The CDR3 runs 18 residues. In DNA form, the CDR3 reads TGCGCCAGCAGCCAAGATGGCAGTTACAGGGGGCGCGACTATGGCTACACCTTC. Translation gives CASSQDGSYRGRDYGYTF.

This clone was seen a few times. J is TRBJ1-6 and V is TRBV1; whether TRBD1, the table's D call, matches the DNA was not checked. TRBV1 is termed a pseudogene. This CDR3 region has 16 residues. CDR3 sequence (DNA): TGCACCAGCAGCCAAGACTGGGGCAGGTCGAGTTCACCCCTCCACTTT. Translated: CTSSQDWGRSSSPLHF.

The V gene is TRBV5-1, the J gene TRBJ1-1, with TRBD1 matching 7 bases. Germline V gene sequence: CDR1 SGHRS, CDR2 YFSETQ. V lost 4 bases and J lost 4; bases outside the gene matches: 13. This CDR3 region has 16 residues. CDR3 sequence (DNA): TGCGCCAGCAGCCCAAACCCCACAGGGGCGTTCACTGAAGCTTTCTTT. Amino acid sequence: CASSPNPTGAFTEAFF. The entire variable domain, with the rest obtained from reference TRBV5-1 and TRBJ1-1, is as follows: KAGVTQTPRYLIKTRGQQVTLSCSPISGHRSVSWYQQTPGQGLQFLFEYFSETQRNKGNFPGRFSGRQFSNSRSEMNVSTLELGDSALYLCASSPNPTGAFTEAFFGQGTRLTVV.

J is TRBJ1-4 and V is TRBV7-6; weak D call: TRBD1 (5 bases). The CDR3 length is 15 residues. Germline lookup yields CDR1 SGHVS and CDR2 FNYEAQ. V lost 1 base to trimming and J lost 8 bases, with 14 bases between them. The CDR3 DNA is TGTGCCAGCAGCTTAGGGGGGGGGAGAGGAGAAAAACTGTTTTTT. The encoded protein is CASSLGGGRGEKLFF.

The rearrangement joins TRBV30 to TRBJ2-5, with a tentative D call TRBD2 (5 bases). V was pared by 2 bases and J by 1 base, with 8 bases between. The CDR3 contains 13 residues. The germline V gene encodes CDR1 GTSNPN and CDR2 SVGIG (reference sequence). The CDR3, as DNA: TGTGCCTGGAGTAGAGGGATCCAAGAGACCCAGTACTTC. Protein: CAWSRGIQETQYF.

The rearrangement links TRBV3-1 (or the pseudogene TRBV3-2) to TRBJ2-3, with D hard to call. The length of the CDR3 is 16 residues. Trimming took 2 bases from V and 4 from J, leaving 16 bases between them. Germline loops: CDR1 LGHDT, CDR2 YNNKEL (reference sequence). The CDR3 region is CASSQQTIAESDTQYF. The CDR3 DNA sequence: TGTGCCAGCAGCCAACAGACCATCGCGGAATCAGATACGCAGTATTTT.

V gene TRBV19 combines with J gene TRBJ2-7; 11 bases match TRBD2. V dropped 8 bases and J dropped 9; count of bases not matched to a gene: 12. This CDR3 has 14 residues. Germline CDR1 LNHDA, CDR2 SQIVND (reference sequence). The DNA of the CDR3 is TGTGCCAGTTCCCCTAGCGGGAGGTCTATAGGGCAGTACTTC. Encoded protein: CASSPSGRSIGQYF.

This clone was seen only a few times. This rearrangement joins TRBV5-1 to TRBJ2-2, with D unresolved. The CDR3 has 16 amino acids. From germline, CDR1 is SGHRS and CDR2 YFSETQ. V lost 0 bases and J lost 2, with 11 bases in between. CDR3 DNA: TGCGCCAGCAGCTTGGAAATACAGAGTAACACCGGGGAGCTGTTTTTT. It encodes CASSLEIQSNTGELFF.

The V call is TRBV5-1, the J call TRBJ2-1, with 14 bases lining up with TRBD2. Germline V gene sequence: CDR1 SGHRS, CDR2 YFSETQ. Trimming took 4 bases from V and 4 from J; bases not matched to a gene: 7. This CDR3 spans 17 amino acids. CDR3 sequence (DNA): TGCGCCAGCAGCCGGGGACTAGCGGGGGCTGCTTACAATGAGCAGTTCTTC. Amino acid sequence: CASSRGLAGAAYNEQFF.

The chain recombines TRBV2 with TRBJ2-1; 7 bases align to TRBD2. Per the germline V gene, CDR1 is SNHLY and CDR2 is FYNNEI. This CDR3 is built from 15 residues. The V and J ends lost 2 bases and 5 bases, in that order; junction bases with no gene match: 6. CDR3 nucleotide sequence: TGTGCCAGCAGTGAAAGGGCTAGCGGACACAATGAGCAGTTCTTC. Its protein product is CASSERASGHNEQFF. The complete variable domain, with remaining parts taken from reference TRBV2 and TRBJ2-1, reads EPEVTQTPSHQVTQMGQEVILRCVPISNHLYFYWYRQILGQKVEFLVSFYNNEISEKSEIFDDQFSVERPDGSNFTLKIRSTKLEDSAMYFCASSERASGHNEQFFGPGTRLTVL.

The chain uses TRBV24-1 and TRBJ1-4; D might be TRBD1 (6 bases). CDR1 is KGHDR, CDR2 SFDVKD, per germline. CDR3 length: 12 residues. V was clipped by 4 bases and J by 8 bases, with 7 bases between them. In nucleotides, the CDR3 is TGTGCCACCAGTGAACAGGGAGAAAAACTGTTTTTT. This encodes CATSEQGEKLFF.

The chain has TRBV12-5 and TRBJ1-4; 9 bases fit TRBD1. Looked up from germline, CDR1 is LGHNT and CDR2 is FRNRAP. This CDR3 comprises 16 residues. V was clipped by 4 bases and J by 8 bases; unmatched bases: 11. The CDR3 here is CASGSDLTGGREKLFF. The CDR3 region has the DNA TGTGCTAGTGGTTCTGACTTGACAGGGGGGCGAGAAAAACTGTTTTTT.

The gene calls are TRBV6-5 and TRBJ1-2, with D hard to call. V lost 8 bases, J lost 1 base, and 2 bases lay in between. The CDR3 sequence is 10 residues long. In germline, CDR1 is MNHEY, CDR2 SVGAGI. The CDR3 loop is CASYNYGYTF. CDR3 nucleotide sequence: TGTGCCAGCTATAACTATGGCTACACCTTC.

This clone showed up just once. V is TRBV7-3 and J is TRBJ2-2, with TRBD2 matching 13 bases. The CDR3 runs 17 residues. CDR1 is SGHTA and CDR2 is FQGTGA in the germline V gene. J was trimmed by 5 bases and V by 2 bases; bases with no gene match: 5. The CDR3 protein is CASSLRWGLAGTGELFF. The DNA for the CDR3 is TGTGCCAGCAGCTTACGCTGGGGACTAGCGGGGACCGGGGAGCTGTTTTTT.

The rearrangement joins TRBV20-1 to TRBJ1-3, with D unresolved. The germline gives CDR1 DFQATT, CDR2 SNEGSKA (reference sequence). The CDR3 extends over 14 amino acids. The V gene lost 3 bases and the J gene lost 4 bases, with 13 bases spanning the gap. The CDR3 is CSASPGFVGNTIYF. The CDR3 DNA follows: TGCAGTGCTAGTCCCGGGTTTGTCGGAAACACCATATATTTT.

The rearrangement uses TRBV2 and TRBJ1-2, with D unclear. Germline CDR1 is SNHLY and CDR2 is FYNNEI. This CDR3 comprises 15 residues. Trimming shortened V by 5 bases and J by 4 bases, and 17 bases separated the two germline ends. The CDR3 coding sequence is TGTGCCAGCAGTCCAGAATTACTTGGAGGCTATGGCTACACCTTC. It codes for CASSPELLGGYGYTF.

The V and J genes are TRBV5-6 and TRBJ2-3; the match to TRBD2 covers 10 bases. Germline V CDR1 and CDR2: SGHDT, YYEEEE. The V segment lost 0 bases and the J segment 5 bases; nucleotides outside the gene matches: 6. The CDR3 extends over 16 amino acids. For the CDR3, the DNA is TGTGCCAGCAGCTTGGCGGTAGCGGGAGGAGTAGATACGCAGTATTTT. It translates to CASSLAVAGGVDTQYF.